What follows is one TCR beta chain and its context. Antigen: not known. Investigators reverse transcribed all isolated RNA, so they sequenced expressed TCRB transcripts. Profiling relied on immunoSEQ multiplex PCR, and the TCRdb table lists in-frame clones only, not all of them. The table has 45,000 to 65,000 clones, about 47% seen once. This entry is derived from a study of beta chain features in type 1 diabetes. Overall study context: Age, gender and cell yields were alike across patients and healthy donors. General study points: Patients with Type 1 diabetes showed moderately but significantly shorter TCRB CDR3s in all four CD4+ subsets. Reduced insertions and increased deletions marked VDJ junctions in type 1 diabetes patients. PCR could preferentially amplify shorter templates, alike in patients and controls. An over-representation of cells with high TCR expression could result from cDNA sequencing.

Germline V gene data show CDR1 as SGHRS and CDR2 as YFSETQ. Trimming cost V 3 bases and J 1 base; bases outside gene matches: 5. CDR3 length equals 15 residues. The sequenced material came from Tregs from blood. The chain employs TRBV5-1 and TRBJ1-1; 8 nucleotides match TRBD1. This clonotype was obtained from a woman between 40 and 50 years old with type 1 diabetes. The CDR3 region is CASSSLDRANTEAFF. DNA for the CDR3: TGCGCCAGCAGCTCGTTGGACAGGGCGAACACTGAAGCTTTCTTT.